This T cell receptor beta chain stems from a study of a mutant IDH1 vaccine in newly diagnosed glioma (dated by TCRdb to the early 2020s). About the investigation overall: Of the roughly 32 patients who were treated, about 62% were male and approximately 40% were female, and the mean age was about 40 years. Before enrollment, patients had received standard therapy of radiotherapy alone, temozolomide alone, or radiochemotherapy with temozolomide; most received the combination. Peripheral blood was drawn at six visits: V03 (baseline), V05, V07, V10, V12 and V13. For exploratory analyses, fewer than 30 treated patients had longitudinal TCRB deep sequencing done wherever samples were available.

The time point label on this specimen signifies: baseline, week 1 (first vaccination visit). This sample's treatment or condition label indicates: pre-vaccination baseline after standard-of-care therapy. Newly diagnosed WHO grade 3 or 4 IDH1-mutant astrocytomas showing loss of nuclear ATRX were present in the donors. The samples were drawn from NOA16, a multicentre, single-arm, open-label phase I trial in Germany that tested a mutant IDH1 peptide vaccine in humans for the first time. Visit V03 blood draws served as the baseline sample for immunogenicity testing. The DNeasy Blood and Tissue Kit was used to extract genomic DNA from EDTA blood for TCRB sequencing. V drops 5 bases and J drops 1 base, leaving 2 bases in between. The germline V gene supplies CDR1 SNHLY and CDR2 FYNNEI. The CDR3 contains 11 residues, cysteine and phenylalanine counted. Left in the record is the CDR3 DNA by itself, 33 bases read in frame from the first base.

On the study overall, not on this receptor specifically: Selection of PBMC samples for TCRB deep sequencing was based on availability. It was noted by the authors that analyses of patient blood samples could not be reproduced owing to sample limitations. Immune responses induced by the vaccine were seen in 93.3% of patients across multiple MHC alleles. Pseudoprogression appeared unrelated to alterations in the top peripheral T cell clonotypes detected by TCRB sequencing.

Libraries were constructed by the immunoSEQ multiplex PCR assay. Rearranged TCR beta chain sequences were amplified using the hsTCRB Kit according to the manufacturer's protocol. Sequencing of TCRB libraries was carried out on an Illumina MiSeq. In the source study's methods: The proprietary platform of the kit vendor was used for demultiplexing, trimming and gene mapping. The source is immuneACCESS, and TCRdb retained only in-frame sequences with V and J called. Part of the clones is not carried over; for the studies checked, unresolved V genes explain less than half of this, and the remainder is unexplained. That table gives V, J and clone size, and the DNA gave D and trimming. The sample has 90,000 to 100,000 clones on record, about 90% of them singletons. Roughly 0.6% of the sample is taken by the ten largest. Concerning this clone: The target of this receptor is not known. Base qualities are not provided; no much larger clone lies one nucleotide away.

The TCR comes from a woman aged 50 to 60 with glioma. The starting material was PBMCs, obtained from a glioma patient treated with radiotherapy, temozolomide or both. The sequence joins TRBV2 to TRBJ1-1; the D gene is unclear. The bases read TGTGCCAGCAGTTGGAACACTGAAGCTTTCTTT. Its product reads: CASSWNTEAFF.